A selection of T cell receptor beta chains follows, all from one sample in a study of beta chain features in type 1 diabetes. The table came from immunoSEQ multiplex PCR; TCRdb's copy has only in-frame clones and leaves some out. The sample contains 45,000 to 60,000 clones, about 60% of which appear only once. The sequencing input was stem cell memory CD4+ T cells from blood. These receptors all stem from a woman between 25 and 40 years old with type 1 diabetes. CDR3s include the opening cysteine and the closing phenylalanine or tryptophan. D genes are given only for firm matches. Where a row states a size, it is once, few, many or the class of an expanded clone; other rows omit it.

d_gene,v_gene,abundance,j_gene,CDR3nt,CDR3aa
NA,TRBV7-9,few,TRBJ2-3,TGTGCCAGCAGCTCCGGGGGTACGCAGTATTTT,CASSSGGTQYF
NA,TRBV10-3,NA,TRBJ1-5,TGTGCCATCACAAGAGACACAGTTAATCAGCCCCAGCATTTT,CAITRDTVNQPQHF
TRBD2,TRBV9,NA,TRBJ2-3,TGTGCCAGCAGTAGCGGGGGCACAGATACGCAGTATTTT,CASSSGGTDTQYF
TRBD1,TRBV6-4,NA,TRBJ2-1,TGTGCCAGCAGTGACTCGACAGGGGGCACTTCCTACAATGAGCAGTTCTTC,CASSDSTGGTSYNEQFF
TRBD1,TRBV7-3,NA,TRBJ1-5,TGTGCCAGCAGCTCTAGGGACAGCAAAACTCAGCCCCAGCATTTT,CASSSRDSKTQPQHF
NA,TRBV30,NA,TRBJ2-3,TGTGCCTGGAGTGTAAGGGGGCACGGGAGTTCAGATACGCAGTATTTT,CAWSVRGHGSSDTQYF
TRBD2,TRBV30,few,TRBJ2-7,TGTGCCTGGTCTAATGGACTAGCGGACGCCTACGAGCAGTACTTC,CAWSNGLADAYEQYF
TRBD2,TRBV29-1,NA,TRBJ2-3,TGCAGCGTTGGAGGCACTAGCGGGAGTAGAGATACGCAGTATTTT,CSVGGTSGSRDTQYF
TRBD1,TRBV6-5,NA,TRBJ2-7,TGTGCCAGCAGATGGACAGGAGGCGTCGAGCAGTACTTC,CASRWTGGVEQYF
TRBD2,TRBV11-3,NA,TRBJ2-5,TGTGCCAGCAGGGCAGGGCTAGCGGGCGAGACCCAGTACTTC,CASRAGLAGETQYF
TRBD2,TRBV7-3,NA,TRBJ2-6,TGTGCCAGCAGCTTAACGGGACTAGCGGGGGCAAGACCGTCTGGGGCCAACGTCCTGACTTTC,CASSLTGLAGARPSGANVLTF
NA,TRBV7-9,few,TRBJ2-3,TGTGCCAGCAGCTTAGTCGGGATAACAGATACGCAGTATTTT,CASSLVGITDTQYF
TRBD1,TRBV10-3,NA,TRBJ1-1,TGTGCCATCAGATTAACAGGGGACACTGAAGCTTTCTTT,CAIRLTGDTEAFF
NA,TRBV27,NA,TRBJ2-1,TGTGCCACTCCCCCGGGGATAACCCCCTTAAATGAGCAGTTCTTC,CATPPGITPLNEQFF
NA,TRBV5-1,NA,TRBJ1-5,TGCGCCAGCAGCTTGGGAGGTCCCAGCAATCAGCCCCAGCATTTT,CASSLGGPSNQPQHF
NA,TRBV29-1,NA,TRBJ2-1,TGCAGCGTTGTTCCCATGGACTACCAGGTGGTGAATGAGCAGTTCTTC,CSVVPMDYQVVNEQFF
TRBD1,TRBV7-3,NA,TRBJ2-1,TGTGCCAGCAGCTTAGGCCCGGGACAGGGTTGGAATGAGCAGTTCTTC,CASSLGPGQGWNEQFF
TRBD1,TRBV5-1,NA,TRBJ2-7,TGCGCCAGCAGCTCCCAGCCGGGACAGGGGGCAGGCGAGCAGTACTTC,CASSSQPGQGAGEQYF
TRBD2,TRBV19,NA,TRBJ2-2,TGTGCCAGTAGTATTATCGGGGGGGCACAGAACACCGGGGAGCTGTTTTTT,CASSIIGGAQNTGELFF
TRBD1,TRBV6-5,NA,TRBJ2-3,TGTGCCAGCGCCGGGACAGGGTTTGGAGATACGCAGTATTTT,CASAGTGFGDTQYF
NA,TRBV5-5,NA,TRBJ2-3,TGTGCCAGCAGCTTGCTAGAAGCTAGCACAGATACGCAGTATTTT,CASSLLEASTDTQYF
NA,TRBV4-1,once,TRBJ2-7,TGCGCCAGCAGAAGTTGGCAGGGGTACCACGAGCAGTACTTC,CASRSWQGYHEQYF
NA,TRBV4-1,NA,TRBJ1-4,TGCGCCAGCAGCCAATTCTCGACGGGGGGACTGTTTTTT,CASSQFSTGGLFF
TRBD1,TRBV7-2,NA,TRBJ1-5,TGTGCCAGCAGCTTACTTTTGACAGGGGAGAGCAATCAGCCCCAGCATTTT,CASSLLLTGESNQPQHF